The clone carrying this T cell receptor beta chain came up a few times. This entry is derived from a study of identical twins. CDR1 GTSNPN and CDR2 SVGIG come from the germline V gene (reference sequence). The CDR3 totals 11 residues. V dropped 2 bases and J dropped 8 bases, with 9 bases sitting between them. TCRdb independently ran MiXCR on the 5' RACE reads; one entry per CDR3 protein. The sample records some 760,000 distinct CDR3 sequences, around a sixth being singletons. The sample was also reused in another study, on T cells expressing NK-cell markers. That source notes: It was sorted CD3+CD56+NKG2C+, CD3+CD56+NKG2C- and CD3+CD56-NKG2C+ T cells that supplied the TCR beta repertoires. With respect to HCMV, seven of the eight sequenced donors were seropositive, and one was seronegative. What restricted sorting to alpha-beta TCR T cells in several experiments was an anti-gamma-delta TCR antibody. CD8+ T cells in six donors included dominant NKG2C+ clonotypes at roughly 1.0-8%.

The receptor was derived from a woman aged 18-29 years in good health. The chain employs TRBV30 and TRBJ1-2, with D unclear. Sequencing used PBMCs. Written as DNA, the CDR3 is TGTGCCTGGAGTATATTGGGGGGCTACACCTTC. Encoded protein: CAWSILGGYTF.